The source of this T cell receptor beta chain is a study of blood T cell repertoires in COVID-19. Germline lookup yields CDR1 MNHEY and CDR2 SMNVEV (reference sequence). CDR3 length: 14 residues. The germline V and J ends were trimmed by 3 bases and 7 bases, with 13 bases remaining between them. The repertoire was sequenced with immunoSEQ multiplex PCR; TCRdb's copy has only in-frame clones and lacks some. The sample carries under 250,000 clones, about 91% recorded once. The sample was peripheral blood. The TCR originated in a man aged 25 to 40 with acute or convalescent COVID-19. The rearrangement uses TRBV27 and TRBJ2-1; tentatively, D is TRBD1 (6 bases). The CDR3 is CASSFENRGNEQFF. DNA for the CDR3: TGTGCCAGCAGTTTTGAGAATAGGGGGAATGAGCAGTTCTTC.